The 2 T cell receptor beta chains below were found in one sample sequenced in a study of T-cell reconstitution after alpha-beta-depleted transplantation in children (TCRdb year 2016). What this sample's treatment or condition label stands for: allogeneic hematopoietic cell transplantation with graft depleted of TCRalphabeta T cells and CD19 B cells. The library was built by means of PCR. TCRdb names Illumina HiSeq 2500 as the instrument used. TCR libraries were prepared with molecular barcoding, using unique molecular identifiers to normalize TCRbeta repertoire quantification. TCRdb's own reprocessing of the public reads used fastp at Q25 and MiXCR and kept productive beta chains. When rows share a CDR3 protein, they turn into one entry using the most common DNA and genes. Here the sample has approximately 800,000 distinct CDR3 sequences; 15% to 20% occur a single time. The biggest ten clones account for about 4.6% of the sample.

Source: PBMCs, mostly from graft donor cells, taken 360 days after TCRalphabeta/CD19-depleted stem cell transplant. These receptors were collected from a male patient younger than 18 who had a stem cell transplant for acute lymphoblastic leukemia, so the T cells may come from the graft donor.

This sequence joins TRBV5-1 and TRBJ1-2; 8 bases line up with TRBD1. The CDR3 totals 12 residues. Germline CDR1 and CDR2: SGHRS and YFSETQ. V shed 5 bases, J shed 8 bases, and the junction held 5 bases outside the gene matches. CDR3 DNA sequence: TGCGCCAGCAGGCCGACAGGGGTGGGCTACACCTTC. Its protein product is CASRPTGVGYTF.

The sample holds a few counts of this clonotype. The chain employs TRBV9 and TRBJ2-1; 8 bases agree with TRBD2. CDR3 length equals 15 residues. The junction had 6 bases not matched to a gene; V was cut back by 0 bases and J by 7 bases. CDR1 and CDR2 (germline): SGDLS, YYNGEE. CDR3 region: CASSVVAGFGNEQFF. The CDR3 bases are TGTGCCAGCAGCGTAGTAGCGGGGTTCGGGAATGAGCAGTTCTTC.